The 28 T cell receptor beta chains given below trace back to one sample, sequenced in a study of T cell responses to AZD1222 COVID-19 vaccine (dated by TCRdb to 2020 to 2022). Reading the label with the study, this specimen's time point is: baseline before first vaccination. Library preparation used the immunoSEQ multiplex PCR assay. Entries here come from immuneACCESS through TCRdb and include only in-frame sequences with V and J called. Some clones fail to appear in such tables; in the studies checked, an unresolved V gene covers under half of the shortfall, and the cause of the remainder is unknown. The sample table shows about 110,000 clones, and just under 95% are seen once. The top ten hold roughly 7.6% of the sample. The specimen was peripheral blood, collected on day 0 of AZD1222 vaccination. The receptors stem from an adult in good health.

The rearrangement links TRBV3-1 (or the pseudogene TRBV3-2) to TRBJ2-7; 9 positions agree with TRBD1. The germline V gene has CDR1 LGHDT and CDR2 YNNKEL (reference sequence). Trimming removed 1 base from V and 6 bases from J; junction bases left unmatched: 1. The CDR3 extends over 13 amino acids. CDR3 amino acids: CASSQGQGVEQYF. The CDR3 DNA sequence: TGTGCCAGCAGCCAAGGACAGGGGGTCGAGCAGTACTTC.

J is TRBJ1-1 and V is TRBV19; TRBD1 aligns across 9 bases. Losses at the gene ends were 5 bases for V and 4 bases for J; bases not matched to a gene: 2. The CDR3 runs to 13 residues. Germline V CDR1 and CDR2: LNHDA, SQIVND (reference sequence). This chain's CDR3 is CASSPTGGTEAFF. CDR3 nucleotide sequence: TGTGCCAGTAGTCCGACAGGGGGCACTGAAGCTTTCTTT.

This clone is a singleton in its sample. CDR3 bases: TGTGCCAGCAGTCAAGGACAGGCTGTAGACTACACCTTC. The encoded protein is CASSQGQAVDYTF. V gene TRBV28 combines with J gene TRBJ1-2; 7 nucleotides line up with TRBD1. Trimming took 5 bases from V and 10 from J; bases not matched to a gene: 10. Looked up from germline, CDR1 is MDHEN and CDR2 is SYDVKM. The CDR3 spans 13 residues.

Worth noting for this clone: The same CDR3 arises from other DNA sequences in this sample as well. The rearrangement uses TRBV5-1 and TRBJ2-7, with 9 nucleotides matching TRBD1. The germline V gene has CDR1 SGHRS and CDR2 YFSETQ. Trimming cost V 0 bases and J 2 bases; bases outside gene matches: 0. This CDR3 region has 14 residues. The CDR3 coding sequence is TGCGCCAGCAGCTTGGGGACAGGGGCCTACGAGCAGTACTTC. Translation gives CASSLGTGAYEQYF.

This clone was seen once. This sequence joins TRBV19 and TRBJ2-3; 8 bases are shared with TRBD1. V gave up 8 bases and J gave up 6 bases; unmatched junction bases: 10. The CDR3 covers 14 residues. From germline, CDR1 is LNHDA and CDR2 SQIVND (reference sequence). The CDR3 bases are TGTGCCAGTTGTGCCACAGGGGGGTGGGATACGCAGTATTTT. Translating it yields CASCATGGWDTQYF.

The chain employs TRBV7-2 and TRBJ1-1; D gene unclear. The CDR3 runs 12 residues. CDR1 and CDR2 from the germline V gene are SGHTA and FQGNSA. V lost 2 bases to trimming and J lost 2 bases, with 3 bases between them. The CDR3: CASSLYNTEAFF. The DNA of the CDR3 is TGTGCCAGCAGCTTATATAACACTGAAGCTTTCTTT.

This clone was detected once. This chain links TRBV2 with TRBJ1-2; D unclear. This CDR3 has 14 amino acids. CDR1 is SNHLY, CDR2 FYNNEI, per germline. The ends were cut back, 6 bases at V and 4 bases at J, with 15 bases in the middle. The CDR3 reads CASRREQSFYGYTF. CDR3 coding DNA: TGTGCCAGCAGGCGCGAACAGAGCTTCTATGGCTACACCTTC.

A remark on this clone: Germline is not matched at one junction end, which may reflect a read error. This chain links TRBV5-6 with TRBJ2-1, with D possibly TRBD2 on 5 matching bases. Germline CDR1 SGHDT, CDR2 YYEEEE. The CDR3 spans 14 residues. As DNA, the CDR3 is TGTGCCAGCACCTTGGGGTGGACTGACAATGAGCAGTTCTTC. The encoded protein is CASTLGWTDNEQFF. The entire variable domain, with the rest obtained from reference TRBV5-6 and TRBJ2-1, is as follows: DAGVTQSPTHLIKTRGQQVTLRCSPKSGHDTVSWYQQALGQGPQFIFQYYEEEERQRGNFPDRFSGHQFPNYSSELNVNALLLGDSALYLCASTLGWTDNEQFFGPGTRLTVL.

The chain joins TRBV9 to TRBJ2-1; TRBD2 agrees at 14 bases. The CDR3 is made up of 19 amino acids. The germline V gene encodes CDR1 SGDLS and CDR2 YYNGEE. Trimming cost V 5 bases and J 7 bases; bases outside gene matches: 17. CDR3 amino acids: CASSLIPAGTSGGGNEQFF. DNA of the CDR3: TGTGCCAGCAGTCTTATCCCGGCCGGGACTAGCGGGGGTGGGAATGAGCAGTTCTTC.

This chain uses TRBV4-1 with TRBJ1-3; D uncertain. Germline V gives CDR1 MGHRA, CDR2 YSYEKL. The CDR3 runs to 17 residues. V was pared by 2 bases and J by 3 bases, with 17 bases between. The CDR3 is CASSQNLGLGGGNTIYF. CDR3 coding DNA: TGCGCCAGCAGCCAAAATTTAGGGCTTGGAGGTGGAAACACCATATATTTT.

The chain couples TRBV19 to TRBJ1-5; tentative D call: TRBD1 (6 bases). The CDR3 contains 13 residues. CDR1 is LNHDA, CDR2 SQIVND, per germline (reference sequence). Trimming cost V 3 bases and J 6 bases, with 9 bases left between them. Written as DNA, the CDR3 is TGTGCCAGTAGTATGGGGGGCAGTCAGCCCCAGCATTTT. Protein: CASSMGGSQPQHF.

V usage is TRBV7-9 and J usage is TRBJ1-4; no firm D call. Germline CDR1 and CDR2: SEHNR and FQNEAQ (reference sequence). The V end lost 5 bases, the J end lost 14 bases, and 24 bases lay between the germline ends. The CDR3 loop spans 15 amino acids. The CDR3 protein is CASSPRESILGELFF. The CDR3 coding sequence is TGTGCCAGCAGCCCTCGGGAGTCTATTTTGGGAGAGCTGTTTTTT.

The chain combines TRBV7-2 with TRBJ1-3; the match to TRBD1 covers 7 bases. Trimming at V came to 3 bases and at J to 2 bases, leaving 7 bases not matched to a gene. Per the germline V gene, CDR1 is SGHTA and CDR2 is FQGNSA. This CDR3 comprises 16 residues. Written as DNA, the CDR3 is TGTGCCAGCAGCTTCTTGACAGGGAATCCTGGAAACACCATATATTTT. Its translation is CASSFLTGNPGNTIYF. Using reference TRBV7-2 and TRBJ1-3 for the parts outside the CDR3, the full variable domain is GAGVSQSPSNKVTEKGKDVELRCDPISGHTALYWYRQSLGQGLEFLIYFQGNSAPDKSGLPSDRFSAERTGGSVSTLTIQRTQQEDSAVYLCASSFLTGNPGNTIYFGEGSWLTVV.

CDR3 in amino acids: CASSEALVIPYEQYF. The CDR3 DNA reads TGTGCCAGCAGTGAAGCATTAGTCATCCCCTACGAGCAGTACTTC. The chain joins TRBV2 to TRBJ2-7, with no clear D. Per germline, CDR1 SNHLY and CDR2 FYNNEI. V was clipped by 0 bases and J by 2 bases, with 11 bases between them. The CDR3 contains 15 residues.

This chain links TRBV18 with TRBJ1-2; D remains ambiguous. V was pared by 5 bases and J by 2 bases, with 15 bases between. This CDR3 contains 15 residues. Looked up from germline, CDR1 is KGHSH and CDR2 is LQKENI. DNA of the CDR3: TGTGCCAGCTCATCGGGCAACACCTGGAACTATGGCTACACCTTC. Translated: CASSSGNTWNYGYTF.

The rearrangement links TRBV7-9 to TRBJ2-7, with D maybe TRBD2 (5 bases). Deletions cut 8 bases from V and 0 bases from J, with 5 bases between. The CDR3 is 11 amino acids. Looked up from germline, CDR1 is SEHNR and CDR2 is FQNEAQ (reference sequence). As DNA, the CDR3 is TGTGCCAGCGGGAGCTCCTACGAGCAGTACTTC. Translation: CASGSSYEQYF.

The J gene is TRBJ1-5, the V gene TRBV7-9; TRBD1 matches at 7 bases. With 3 bases clipped from V and 6 bases from J, the junction kept 14 bases outside the gene matches. The germline V gene encodes CDR1 SEHNR and CDR2 FQNEAQ (reference sequence). CDR3 length equals 17 residues. CDR3 DNA sequence: TGTGCCAGCAGCTTGGAGCTAGGGACTCAGGGGGGTCAGCCCCAGCATTTT. Its translation is CASSLELGTQGGQPQHF.

The chain combines TRBV2 with TRBJ2-7; 8 bases fit TRBD1. The CDR3 totals 14 residues. Germline V gene lookup returns CDR1 SNHLY and CDR2 FYNNEI. V shed 4 bases and J 1 base; nucleotides not matched to a gene: 3. The chain's CDR3 is CASSGRTGSYEQYF. The CDR3 DNA reads as TGTGCCAGCAGTGGTAGGACAGGGTCCTACGAGCAGTACTTC. Full variable domain (missing parts from reference TRBV2 and TRBJ2-7): EPEVTQTPSHQVTQMGQEVILRCVPISNHLYFYWYRQILGQKVEFLVSFYNNEISEKSEIFDDQFSVERPDGSNFTLKIRSTKLEDSAMYFCASSGRTGSYEQYFGPGTRLTVT.

Written as DNA, the CDR3 is TGTGCCAGCAGTGAACAGGGCTCTAATGAAAAACTGTTTTTT. Its protein product is CASSEQGSNEKLFF. The chain is built from TRBV5-4 and TRBJ1-4; D might be TRBD1 (6 bases). This CDR3 comprises 14 residues. V lost 5 bases to trimming and J lost 3 bases, with 11 bases between them. Germline V gene sequence: CDR1 SGHNT, CDR2 YYREEE (reference sequence).

The genes are TRBV14 and TRBJ1-2; weak D call: TRBD1 (5 bases). The CDR3 extends over 13 amino acids. Trimming left V 0 bases short and J 7 bases short, with 9 bases between. From germline, CDR1 is SGHDN and CDR2 FVKESK. The CDR3 loop reads CASSQDPGAGYTF. CDR3 nucleotide sequence: TGTGCCAGCAGCCAAGATCCCGGGGCTGGCTACACCTTC. Based on the CDR3 plus reference TRBV14 and TRBJ1-2, the full variable domain is EAGVTQFPSHSVIEKGQTVTLRCDPISGHDNLYWYRRVMGKEIKFLLHFVKESKQDESGMPNNRFLAERTGGTYSTLKVQPAELEDSGVYFCASSQDPGAGYTFGSGTRLTVV.

This clone showed up just once. This chain uses TRBV2 with TRBJ1-5; D unclear. Germline CDR1 is SNHLY and CDR2 is FYNNEI. The CDR3 has 13 amino acids. V lost 7 bases and J 0 bases, leaving 7 bases between the germline ends. In DNA, the CDR3 is TGTGCCAGCATGGATTATAGCAATCAGCCCCAGCATTTT. As protein: CASMDYSNQPQHF. The whole variable domain, filled in from reference TRBV2 and TRBJ1-5, reads EPEVTQTPSHQVTQMGQEVILRCVPISNHLYFYWYRQILGQKVEFLVSFYNNEISEKSEIFDDQFSVERPDGSNFTLKIRSTKLEDSAMYFCASMDYSNQPQHFGDGTRLSIL.

The chain recombines TRBV9 with TRBJ1-1; D may be TRBD1 (6 bases). The CDR3 covers 15 residues. The germline V and J ends were trimmed by 3 bases and 6 bases, with 18 bases remaining between them. The germline gives CDR1 SGDLS, CDR2 YYNGEE. The CDR3 nucleotides read TGTGCCAGCAGCGCCGGGGCAGGGGCAATCGCTGAAGCTTTCTTT. The encoded protein is CASSAGAGAIAEAFF.

The chain combines TRBV25-1 with TRBJ2-3, with D unclear. Trimming shortened V by 1 base and J by 2 bases, and 10 bases separated the two germline ends. Germline V CDR1 and CDR2: MGHDK, SYGVNS. The CDR3 is made up of 15 amino acids. CDR3 residues: CASSEFGRDTDTQYF. The CDR3 DNA reads TGTGCCAGCAGTGAATTTGGCCGAGACACAGATACGCAGTATTTT.

The chain joins TRBV30 to TRBJ1-6; no definite D call. Between the trimmed V and J ends, which lost 0 bases and 7 bases, there was a span of 16 bases. CDR3 length: 16 residues. Germline CDR1 and CDR2: GTSNPN and SVGIG (reference sequence). The CDR3 spells CAWSVLGRQRNSPLHF. The CDR3 nucleotides read TGTGCCTGGAGTGTACTGGGGAGGCAGCGGAATTCACCCCTCCACTTT.

CDR3 protein: CASSLNNGHTEAFF. The CDR3 region has the DNA TGCGCCAGCAGCTTGAATAACGGCCACACTGAAGCTTTCTTT. The J gene is TRBJ1-1, the V gene TRBV5-1; the D is unclear. The CDR3 length is 14 residues. The ends were cut back, 1 base at V and 3 bases at J, with 10 bases in the middle. Germline CDR1 is SGHRS and CDR2 is YFSETQ. Full variable domain (missing parts from reference TRBV5-1 and TRBJ1-1): KAGVTQTPRYLIKTRGQQVTLSCSPISGHRSVSWYQQTPGQGLQFLFEYFSETQRNKGNFPGRFSGRQFSNSRSEMNVSTLELGDSALYLCASSLNNGHTEAFFGQGTRLTVV.

The chain joins TRBV24-1 to TRBJ1-2, with D possibly matching TRBD1 (5 bases). Trimming removed 4 bases at V and 3 bases at J, with 11 bases between. This CDR3 contains 14 residues. Germline V gives CDR1 KGHDR, CDR2 SFDVKD. DNA of the CDR3: TGTGCCACCAGTGACCGGGACGGAGACTATGGCTACACCTTC. This translates into CATSDRDGDYGYTF.

V gene TRBV30 combines with J gene TRBJ2-7; either TRBD1 or TRBD2 may fit D (5 bases each). Germline lookup yields CDR1 GTSNPN and CDR2 SVGIG (reference sequence). The CDR3 is 11 amino acids. V lost 0 bases to trimming and J lost 7 bases, with 7 bases between them. The CDR3 region is CAWSVGVEQYF. The CDR3 DNA reads TGTGCCTGGAGTGTGGGGGTAGAGCAGTACTTC. The whole variable domain, remainder taken from reference TRBV30 and TRBJ2-7, is SQTIHQWPATLVQPVGSPLSLECTVEGTSNPNLYWYRQAAGRGLQLLFYSVGIGQISSEVPQNLSASRPQDRQFILSSKKLLLSDSGFYLCAWSVGVEQYFGPGTRLTVT.

V gene TRBV30 combines with J gene TRBJ1-2, with 7 bases aligning to TRBD1. Germline-derived CDR1 and CDR2 are GTSNPN and SVGIG (reference sequence). This CDR3 contains 16 residues. With 2 bases clipped from V and 0 bases from J, the junction kept 9 bases outside the gene matches. CDR3 bases: TGTGCCTGGAGTACAAAGGGGGCAAGGGCTAACTATGGCTACACCTTC. Protein sequence: CAWSTKGARANYGYTF.